This TCR beta chain was sequenced in a study of blood T cell repertoires in COVID-19. Study-wide background: Italy, Spain and the United States were the sources of the convalescent and acute COVID-19 samples.

The table came from immunoSEQ multiplex PCR; TCRdb's copy has only in-frame clones and leaves some out. The data show 130,000 or so clones, more than 80% seen once. Germline V gene data show CDR1 as LGHDT and CDR2 as YNNKEL (reference sequence). This CDR3 is 16 amino acids long. V trimming: 2 bases; J trimming: 7 bases; junction bases outside the gene matches: 13. The sequenced sample was peripheral blood. This chain links TRBV3-1 (or the pseudogene TRBV3-2) with TRBJ2-7; 8 bases match TRBD1. The TCR comes from a man between 65 and 79 years old with active or convalescent COVID-19. In nucleotides, the CDR3 is TGTGCCAGCAGCCAAACCCCCGGTCAGGGGGCGGGTGAGCAGTACTTC. It codes for CASSQTPGQGAGEQYF.